This TCR beta chain was identified during a study of T cells in localized non-small cell lung cancer. The junction had 11 bases not matched to a gene; V was cut back by 5 bases and J by 10 bases. In germline, CDR1 is SGHTA, CDR2 FQGTGA. This CDR3 contains 14 residues. TCRdb keeps only in-frame clones here, not all; method: immunoSEQ multiplex PCR. Here the sample spans about 77,000 clones, 88% being singletons. Note on this clone: Its specificity is unknown.

Overall study findings and caveats: Only one tumor region went through sequencing, so heterogeneity may still be there.

This chain joins TRBV7-3 and TRBJ1-2; 9 bases fit TRBD1. The sample was peripheral blood, taken before any cancer treatment. The TCR comes from a woman aged 35 to 70 with stage I squamous cell lung carcinoma. CDR3 protein: CASSRTGTGTTYTF. For the CDR3, the DNA is TGTGCCAGCAGCCGCACCGGGACAGGGACTACCTACACCTTC.